These 11 T cell receptor beta chains were all obtained from the same sample, sequenced in a study of T cells in women clearing cervical HPV infection. Here immunoSEQ multiplex PCR was the method, and the copy in TCRdb shows in-frame clones only, minus some. In total, the table holds more than 40,000 clones. Input material: blood buffy coat. Receptors originate from a woman between 18 and 69 years old with a cervical HPV16 infection that either progressed to CIN3+ or cleared (not recorded which).

Partial CDR3 DNA: TGCAGTGCTCCACAATTCAGGGGTATATCCTACGAG. Translated: CSAPQFRGISYE. The full CDR3 reads CSAPQFRGISYEQYF. V gene TRBV20-1 combines with J gene TRBJ2-7, with D possibly matching TRBD1 (6 bases). Coverage ceases 3 residues before the CDR3 finishes, and the germline J gene fills in the end. The CDR3 consists of 15 residues. The germline V gene has CDR1 DFQATT and CDR2 SNEGSKA (reference sequence). V dropped 5 bases and J dropped 1 base, with 18 bases sitting between them.

About this clone: The read ends 3 residues shy of where the CDR3 ends; the end is completed using the germline J gene. The rearrangement uses TRBV5-4 and TRBJ2-2; 8 bases line up with TRBD1. CDR3 length: 15 residues. With 4 bases clipped from V and 6 bases from J, the junction kept 8 bases outside the gene matches. CDR1 is SGHNT and CDR2 is YYREEE in the germline V gene (reference sequence). The CDR3 spells CASSPTVDRAGELFF. The covered CDR3 bases are TGTGCCAGCAGCCCAACGGTGGACAGGGCCGGGGAG.

About this clone: The sequenced fragment ends 3 residues before the CDR3 boundary, so the rest is inferred from the germline J gene. The chain employs TRBV2 and TRBJ2-1, with TRBD2 as a possible D gene (6 bases). V was clipped by 7 bases and J by 0 bases, with 13 bases between them. In germline, CDR1 is SNHLY, CDR2 FYNNEI. The length of the CDR3 is 15 residues. CDR3 DNA (partial): TGTGCCAGCATCCTCGGGGGTAGCTCCTACAATGAG. Its protein product is CASILGGSSYNE. The whole CDR3 protein reads CASILGGSSYNEQFF.

CDR3 in amino acids: CASSWTSGSDEQFF. CDR3 bases read: TGCGCCAGCAGCTGGACTAGCGGGAGTGATGAG. The chain carries TRBV5-1 and TRBJ2-1; 13 bases line up with TRBD2. The sequence runs out 3 residues before the end of the CDR3; the remainder is reconstructed from the germline J gene. Germline V gives CDR1 SGHRS, CDR2 YFSETQ. The trim removed 3 bases at V and 8 bases at J, leaving 2 bases unmatched. This CDR3 spans 14 amino acids. Based on the CDR3 plus reference TRBV5-1 and TRBJ2-1, the full variable domain is KAGVTQTPRYLIKTRGQQVTLSCSPISGHRSVSWYQQTPGQGLQFLFEYFSETQRNKGNFPGRFSGRQFSNSRSEMNVSTLELGDSALYLCASSWTSGSDEQFFGPGTRLTVL.

With regard to this clone: The read ends 3 residues early relative to the CDR3; the germline J gene fills the gap. V gene TRBV19 combines with J gene TRBJ1-2; TRBD1 matches at 8 bases. J was trimmed by 3 bases and V by 4 bases; bases with no gene match: 7. CDR3 length: 15 residues. In germline, CDR1 is LNHDA, CDR2 SQIVND (reference sequence). Partial CDR3 DNA: TGTGCCAGTAGTACCGACAGGGGAAATTACTATGGC. It specifies CASSTDRGNYYG. The entire CDR3 is CASSTDRGNYYGYTF.

Of note for this clone: Read coverage stops 3 residues before the CDR3 terminus; the germline J gene supplies the remainder. The chain employs TRBV19 and TRBJ2-3, with TRBD1 identical over 12 bases. This CDR3 has 15 residues. J lost 8 bases, V lost 10 bases, and 13 bases had no gene match. Looked up from germline, CDR1 is LNHDA and CDR2 is SQIVND (reference sequence). CDR3: CATETGTGGKGTQYF. CDR3 DNA (partial): TGTGCCACCGAGACCGGGACAGGGGGCAAGGGTACG.

As to this clone: The missing CDR3 end, 3 residues past where the read stops, is filled in from the germline J gene. This rearrangement joins TRBV2 to TRBJ2-2; 9 bases agree with TRBD1. The CDR3 extends over 14 amino acids. Germline CDR1 is SNHLY and CDR2 is FYNNEI. V shed 8 bases and J 0 bases; nucleotides not matched to a gene: 1. CDR3 sequence reads: CASRDRANTGELFF. CDR3 bases read: TGTGCCAGCCGGGACAGGGCGAACACCGGGGAG.

A word on this clone: Read data end 3 residues before the CDR3 end; the end is taken from the germline J gene. The V gene is TRBV18, the J gene TRBJ1-3; 7 bases agree with TRBD1. Germline CDR1 and CDR2: KGHSH and LQKENI. The CDR3 consists of 15 residues. V shed 6 bases and J 0 bases; nucleotides not matched to a gene: 5. CDR3 bases read: TGTGCCAGCTCGCCTACAGGGGACTCTGGAAACACC. Translation: CASSPTGDSGNT. The CDR3 reads in full as CASSPTGDSGNTIYF.

Worth noting for this clone: Read coverage stops 3 residues before the CDR3 terminus; the germline J gene supplies the remainder. The chain recombines TRBV5-1 with TRBJ1-5; 11 positions agree with TRBD1. This CDR3 has 17 amino acids. Germline CDR1 and CDR2: SGHRS and YFSETQ. V dropped 4 bases and J dropped 0; count of bases not matched to a gene: 6. Partial CDR3 DNA: TGCGCCAGCAGCCCCGGACAGGGGGCATATAGCAATCAGCCC. Translated: CASSPGQGAYSNQP. The whole CDR3 protein reads CASSPGQGAYSNQPQHF.

On this clone itself: The read terminates 3 residues before the CDR3 end, so the remaining end is supplied by the germline J gene. The chain uses TRBV20-1 and TRBJ2-7, with D perhaps TRBD1 (6 bases). V was trimmed by 5 bases and J by 3 bases, leaving 14 bases between them. Germline V gene sequence: CDR1 DFQATT, CDR2 SNEGSKA (reference sequence). This CDR3 contains 13 residues. The covered CDR3 bases are TGCAGTGCTCCACAGGGAAGACTCTACGAG. This codes for CSAPQGRLYE. The complete CDR3 sequence is CSAPQGRLYEQYF.

In regard to this clone: The CDR3 goes on 3 residues after the read ends, and that part is filled in from the germline J gene. The chain links TRBV7-9 to TRBJ1-1; the D gene is possibly TRBD1 (5 bases). The ends were cut back, 7 bases at V and 0 bases at J, with 15 bases in the middle. Germline V lookup: CDR1 SEHNR, CDR2 FQNEAQ (reference sequence). The CDR3 runs 15 residues. CDR3 DNA, as far as it was read: TGTGCCAGCACCATAGGGGCCTTCATGAACACTGAA. This encodes CASTIGAFMNTE. The complete CDR3 protein is CASTIGAFMNTEAFF.